The subject of this entry is one T cell receptor beta chain. The antigen is undetermined. The data are from a study of cytotoxic CD8 clonotypes in ibrutinib-treated CLL. V dropped 5 bases and J dropped 2 bases, with 10 bases sitting between them. The CDR3 has 13 residues. The germline gives CDR1 SQVTM, CDR2 ANQGSEA. A 1 in 200,000 to 1 in 1 million T cell depth was the sequencing target. Assay used: immunoSEQ multiplex PCR; TCRdb lists only in-frame clones, some missing. Among roughly 130,000 clones listed, roughly three quarters were seen once. Study conclusions and caveats: Rare overall, public clonotypes shrank or held steady under therapy. Higher circulating CD8+ T-cell counts strongly accompanied higher baseline clonality, above age-matched healthy donors. Clonality rose at ibrutinib response and fell back toward baseline at progression.

The sample was PBMCs, taken after 12 months of ibrutinib treatment. The sequence was obtained from a human donor with chronic lymphocytic leukemia. The genes are TRBV29-1 and TRBJ2-1; D gene uncertain. For the CDR3, the DNA is TGCAGCGTTCGGACGCTAGCCTACAATGAGCAGTTCTTC. Translated, it gives CSVRTLAYNEQFF.